Listed below are T cell receptor beta chains from one sample, sequenced in a study of CD8+ T cells in alopecia areata. Generated by immunoSEQ multiplex PCR, the TCRdb table keeps only in-frame clones and is missing some. Of some 170,000 clones in the sample, approximately 65% were seen once. This specimen consisted of CD8+ T cells sorted from blood, obtained at week 0. Receptor source: a human donor with alopecia areata. Each CDR3 is given with its conserved first and last residue. Each record gives: CDR3 protein, CDR3 DNA, D gene, J gene, clone size, V gene. The D gene is left open where the match is weak. The size of a clone is reported for some rows only, either as once, few or many, or as a class for expanded clones.

CDR3 protein: CASSSGGWDEQFF
CDR3 DNA: TGTGCCAGCAGTTCTGGGGGGTGGGATGAGCAGTTCTTC
D gene: -
J gene: TRBJ2-1
clone size: -
V gene: TRBV6-5

CDR3 protein: CASSFAWTSRITDTQYF
CDR3 DNA: TGTGCCAGCAGTTTTGCGTGGACTAGTCGTATCACAGATACGCAGTATTTT
D gene: TRBD2
J gene: TRBJ2-3
clone size: -
V gene: TRBV27

CDR3 protein: CASSLATRGAYPYANEQFF
CDR3 DNA: TGTGCCAGCAGCTTAGCGACGCGGGGGGCCTACCCTTACGCAAATGAGCAGTTCTTC
D gene: TRBD2
J gene: TRBJ2-1
clone size: -
V gene: TRBV7-9

CDR3 protein: CASSERSPNGYTF
CDR3 DNA: TGTGCCAGCAGTGAACGGAGCCCGAATGGCTACACCTTC
D gene: -
J gene: TRBJ1-2
clone size: -
V gene: TRBV25-1

CDR3 protein: CASSTGTGSPRQYF
CDR3 DNA: TGCGCCAGCAGTACCGGGACAGGGTCACCCCGGCAGTACTTC
D gene: TRBD1
J gene: TRBJ2-7
clone size: -
V gene: TRBV4-1

CDR3 protein: CASRGRHSYEQYF
CDR3 DNA: TGCGCCAGCAGAGGCCGTCACTCCTACGAGCAGTACTTC
D gene: -
J gene: TRBJ2-7
clone size: few
V gene: TRBV23-1

CDR3 protein: CSVNRDRGVGEQFF
CDR3 DNA: TGCAGCGTTAACCGGGACAGGGGTGTTGGTGAGCAGTTCTTC
D gene: TRBD1
J gene: TRBJ2-1
clone size: once
V gene: TRBV29-1

CDR3 protein: CASSEGSTEAFF
CDR3 DNA: TGTGCCAGCAGCGAAGGGTCCACTGAAGCTTTCTTT
D gene: -
J gene: TRBJ1-1
clone size: -
V gene: TRBV9

CDR3 protein: CSAPDQGTNYGYTF
CDR3 DNA: TGCAGCGCCCCGGACCAGGGCACTAACTATGGCTACACCTTC
D gene: -
J gene: TRBJ1-2
clone size: -
V gene: TRBV29-1

CDR3 protein: CSVDHGGAQETQYF
CDR3 DNA: TGCAGCGTTGACCACGGGGGGGCCCAAGAGACCCAGTACTTC
D gene: TRBD2
J gene: TRBJ2-5
clone size: -
V gene: TRBV29-1

CDR3 protein: CASSLYVGADGYTF
CDR3 DNA: TGTGCCAGCAGTTTATATGTGGGGGCGGATGGCTACACCTTC
D gene: -
J gene: TRBJ1-2
clone size: -
V gene: TRBV27

CDR3 protein: CASSLELVNEQFF
CDR3 DNA: TGTGCCAGCAGCTTAGAACTAGTCAATGAGCAGTTCTTC
D gene: -
J gene: TRBJ2-1
clone size: once
V gene: TRBV7-8

CDR3 protein: CASSVGAGTSKTQYF
CDR3 DNA: TGTGCCAGCAGCGTAGGGGCAGGGACGTCGAAGACCCAGTACTTC
D gene: -
J gene: TRBJ2-5
clone size: few
V gene: TRBV9

CDR3 protein: CASSQGRGRMVEQYF
CDR3 DNA: TGCGCCAGCAGCCAGGGCAGGGGCAGGATGGTGGAGCAGTACTTC
D gene: -
J gene: TRBJ2-7
clone size: -
V gene: TRBV4-1

CDR3 protein: CAWSEKYSNQPQHF
CDR3 DNA: TGTGCCTGGAGTGAAAAGTATAGCAATCAGCCCCAGCATTTT
D gene: -
J gene: TRBJ1-5
clone size: -
V gene: TRBV30

CDR3 protein: CASSKPPERIYEQYF
CDR3 DNA: TGTGCCAGCAGCAAACCCCCGGAGCGTATCTACGAGCAGTACTTC
D gene: -
J gene: TRBJ2-7
clone size: -
V gene: TRBV7-9

CDR3 protein: CASSFSYNEQFF
CDR3 DNA: TGTGCCAGCAGCTTCTCGTACAATGAGCAGTTCTTC
D gene: -
J gene: TRBJ2-1
clone size: -
V gene: TRBV11-2

CDR3 protein: CSVEGDRRGSDTQYF
CDR3 DNA: TGCAGCGTGGAAGGGGACAGGAGAGGTTCAGATACGCAGTATTTT
D gene: TRBD1
J gene: TRBJ2-3
clone size: -
V gene: TRBV29-1

CDR3 protein: CASSLRRVDNEQFF
CDR3 DNA: TGTGCCAGCAGCTTAAGGAGGGTTGACAATGAGCAGTTCTTC
D gene: -
J gene: TRBJ2-1
clone size: few
V gene: TRBV7-2

CDR3 protein: CASSAGATYNEQFF
CDR3 DNA: TGTGCCAGCAGCGCTGGGGCTACCTACAATGAGCAGTTCTTC
D gene: -
J gene: TRBJ2-1
clone size: few
V gene: TRBV9

CDR3 protein: CASSASRGETQYF
CDR3 DNA: TGTGCCAGCAGTGCCTCGCGGGGGGAGACCCAGTACTTC
D gene: TRBD2
J gene: TRBJ2-5
clone size: -
V gene: TRBV2

CDR3 protein: CAWSGQGIQYF
CDR3 DNA: TGTGCCTGGAGTGGACAGGGCATTCAGTACTTC
D gene: TRBD1
J gene: TRBJ2-4
clone size: -
V gene: TRBV30

CDR3 protein: CSAALNEKLFF
CDR3 DNA: TGCAGCGCAGCCCTAAATGAAAAACTGTTTTTT
D gene: -
J gene: TRBJ1-4
clone size: -
V gene: TRBV29-1

CDR3 protein: CASSLVTLEDIQYF
CDR3 DNA: TGTGCCAGCAGCTTAGTTACACTGGAAGACATTCAGTACTTC
D gene: -
J gene: TRBJ2-4
clone size: -
V gene: TRBV7-9

CDR3 protein: CAWRRVSYTEAFF
CDR3 DNA: TGTGCCTGGAGGAGGGTATCGTACACTGAAGCTTTCTTT
D gene: -
J gene: TRBJ1-1
clone size: -
V gene: TRBV30

CDR3 protein: CASSPTLGLKETQYF
CDR3 DNA: TGTGCCAGCAGTCCTACGCTAGGTCTCAAAGAGACCCAGTACTTC
D gene: -
J gene: TRBJ2-5
clone size: -
V gene: TRBV27

CDR3 protein: CASSPRQGVSTDTQYF
CDR3 DNA: TGTGCCAGCAGTCCTCGACAGGGGGTGAGCACAGATACGCAGTATTTT
D gene: TRBD1
J gene: TRBJ2-3
clone size: -
V gene: TRBV27

CDR3 protein: CASSIVGRASNYGYTF
CDR3 DNA: TGTGCCAGTAGTATAGTAGGCAGGGCGTCTAACTATGGCTACACCTTC
D gene: -
J gene: TRBJ1-2
clone size: -
V gene: TRBV19

CDR3 protein: CASSLYGRASPLHF
CDR3 DNA: TGTGCCAGCAGCTTATATGGCAGGGCATCACCCCTCCACTTT
D gene: -
J gene: TRBJ1-6
clone size: -
V gene: TRBV11-3

CDR3 protein: CSVDGHGPYEQYF
CDR3 DNA: TGCAGCGTTGACGGCCACGGACCCTACGAGCAGTACTTC
D gene: -
J gene: TRBJ2-7
clone size: -
V gene: TRBV29-1

CDR3 protein: CASSKGTGGFSETQYF
CDR3 DNA: TGTGCCAGCAGCAAAGGGACAGGGGGCTTCTCGGAGACCCAGTACTTC
D gene: TRBD1
J gene: TRBJ2-5
clone size: once
V gene: TRBV13

CDR3 protein: CASSIGRDEQYF
CDR3 DNA: TGTGCCAGCAGCATCGGACGGGACGAGCAGTACTTC
D gene: -
J gene: TRBJ2-7
clone size: -
V gene: TRBV5-6

CDR3 protein: CASRAGGPYEQYF
CDR3 DNA: TGTGCCAGCAGAGCTGGGGGCCCTTACGAGCAGTACTTC
D gene: -
J gene: TRBJ2-7
clone size: -
V gene: TRBV6-1

CDR3 protein: CASSLELATNEKLFF
CDR3 DNA: TGTGCCAGCAGCTTGGAGCTAGCAACTAATGAAAAACTGTTTTTT
D gene: -
J gene: TRBJ1-4
clone size: -
V gene: TRBV5-6

CDR3 protein: CASSQDFGVEQYF
CDR3 DNA: TGCGCCAGCAGCCAAGATTTCGGAGTCGAGCAGTACTTC
D gene: -
J gene: TRBJ2-7
clone size: -
V gene: TRBV4-1

CDR3 protein: CATKTGTGANVLTF
CDR3 DNA: TGCGCCACCAAAACAGGTACTGGGGCCAACGTCCTGACTTTC
D gene: -
J gene: TRBJ2-6
clone size: -
V gene: TRBV5-1

CDR3 protein: CASSLLENTGELFF
CDR3 DNA: TGTGCCAGCAGTTTACTGGAGAACACCGGGGAGCTGTTTTTT
D gene: -
J gene: TRBJ2-2
clone size: -
V gene: TRBV27

CDR3 protein: CASSFSPGTTDTQYF
CDR3 DNA: TGTGCCAGCAGCTTTTCACCGGGAACCACAGATACGCAGTATTTT
D gene: -
J gene: TRBJ2-3
clone size: -
V gene: TRBV7-9

CDR3 protein: CASPPRRAGSSYEQYF
CDR3 DNA: TGTGCTAGTCCACCTCGTCGGGCCGGATCCTCCTACGAGCAGTACTTC
D gene: -
J gene: TRBJ2-7
clone size: -
V gene: TRBV12-5

CDR3 protein: CASSPSAGGPRDTQYF
CDR3 DNA: TGTGCCAGCTCACCATCAGCGGGGGGGCCGAGGGATACGCAGTATTTT
D gene: TRBD2
J gene: TRBJ2-3
clone size: once
V gene: TRBV18

CDR3 protein: CASRTGATEAFF
CDR3 DNA: TGTGCCAGCAGGACAGGGGCCACTGAAGCTTTCTTT
D gene: TRBD1
J gene: TRBJ1-1
clone size: -
V gene: TRBV6-5

CDR3 protein: CASSHRGSNQPQHF
CDR3 DNA: TGTGCCAGCAGTCACAGGGGTAGCAATCAGCCCCAGCATTTT
D gene: TRBD1
J gene: TRBJ1-5
clone size: -
V gene: TRBV2

CDR3 protein: CASSQADRPFEQYF
CDR3 DNA: TGCGCCAGCAGCCAAGCGGACAGGCCTTTCGAGCAGTACTTC
D gene: TRBD1
J gene: TRBJ2-7
clone size: once
V gene: TRBV4-1

CDR3 protein: CASSVRTGRGNTGELFF
CDR3 DNA: TGTGCCAGCAGCGTCAGGACAGGGAGGGGGAACACCGGGGAGCTGTTTTTT
D gene: -
J gene: TRBJ2-2
clone size: -
V gene: TRBV9

CDR3 protein: CAWTDRGDYGYTF
CDR3 DNA: TGTGCCTGGACTGACAGGGGGGACTATGGCTACACCTTC
D gene: TRBD1
J gene: TRBJ1-2
clone size: -
V gene: TRBV30

CDR3 protein: CASRHRAAKAGELFF
CDR3 DNA: TGTGCCAGCAGGCATAGGGCGGCTAAGGCCGGGGAGCTGTTTTTT
D gene: -
J gene: TRBJ2-2
clone size: -
V gene: TRBV13

CDR3 protein: CSVAGRGTGELFF
CDR3 DNA: TGCAGCGTTGCCGGACGGGGAACCGGGGAGCTGTTTTTT
D gene: -
J gene: TRBJ2-2
clone size: -
V gene: TRBV29-1

CDR3 protein: CASSQGPALTDTQYF
CDR3 DNA: TGCGCCAGCAGCCAAGGTCCAGCCCTCACAGATACGCAGTATTTT
D gene: -
J gene: TRBJ2-3
clone size: -
V gene: TRBV4-1

CDR3 protein: CASSYPVGNIQYF
CDR3 DNA: TGTGCCAGCAGCTACCCAGTTGGAAACATTCAGTACTTC
D gene: -
J gene: TRBJ2-4
clone size: -
V gene: TRBV7-9

CDR3 protein: CASSQDVERYTF
CDR3 DNA: TGCGCCAGCAGCCAAGATGTTGAGCGCTACACCTTC
D gene: -
J gene: TRBJ1-2
clone size: -
V gene: TRBV4-1

CDR3 protein: CASSRDRRTDTQYF
CDR3 DNA: TGTGCCAGCAGCCGGGACCGTCGCACAGATACGCAGTATTTT
D gene: -
J gene: TRBJ2-3
clone size: -
V gene: TRBV6-6

CDR3 protein: CSVFGGAATDTQYF
CDR3 DNA: TGCAGCGTTTTCGGGGGGGCGGCCACAGATACGCAGTATTTT
D gene: TRBD2
J gene: TRBJ2-3
clone size: few
V gene: TRBV29-1

CDR3 protein: CASSRWDSSPGANVLTF
CDR3 DNA: TGTGCCAGCAGCCGCTGGGACAGCTCTCCCGGGGCCAACGTCCTGACTTTC
D gene: TRBD1
J gene: TRBJ2-6
clone size: -
V gene: TRBV7-9

CDR3 protein: CASTNEGGELFF
CDR3 DNA: TGTGCCAGCACCAATGAGGGCGGGGAGCTGTTTTTT
D gene: -
J gene: TRBJ2-2
clone size: few
V gene: TRBV6-1